These T cell receptor beta chains were read from a single sample in a study of vaccination and CD4 T cells after COVID-19. TCRdb reprocessed the PCR reads via MiXCR and lists one record per CDR3 protein. Among a few thousand distinct CDR3 sequences, roughly 60% were seen once, and the ten largest hold roughly 36%. The antigens for these receptors are not known. The sample was CD4+ T cells from blood, cultured in vitro. These TCRs come from a human donor in good health. Each CDR3 is given with its conserved first and last residue. Fields, in order: J gene, D gene, clone size, V gene, CDR3 protein, CDR3 DNA. The D gene is left open where the match is weak. The size entry is marked missing in some rows and otherwise reads once, few, many or a size class.

TRBJ1-1,NA,NA,TRBV20-1,CSASPEGGNDEAFF,TGCAGTGCTTCCCCCGAGGGAGGGAATGATGAAGCTTTCTTT
TRBJ1-1,NA,few,TRBV7-2,CASARRGFAEAFF,TGTGCCAGCGCCCGCCGGGGTTTTGCTGAAGCTTTCTTT
TRBJ1-1,NA,NA,TRBV7-2,CASSSWGRKGTEAFF,TGTGCCAGCAGCTCCTGGGGACGGAAGGGGACTGAAGCTTTCTTT
TRBJ2-5,TRBD1,few,TRBV7-2,CASSQQGTQETQYF,TGTGCCAGCAGCCAACAGGGGACCCAAGAGACCCAGTACTTC
TRBJ1-1,NA,NA,TRBV19,CASRQTWSLWYTEAFF,TGTGCCAGTAGACAGACTTGGTCCTTATGGTACACTGAAGCTTTCTTT
TRBJ1-2,TRBD1,few,TRBV20-1,CSGVGDRANYGYTF,TGCAGTGGGGTAGGGGACAGGGCTAACTATGGCTACACCTTC
TRBJ1-2,NA,NA,TRBV4-1,CASSQDGNRLFYGYTF,TGCGCCAGCAGCCAAGATGGAAACAGGCTTTTCTATGGCTACACCTTC
TRBJ1-5,NA,NA,TRBV6-1,CASSPGQTANQPQHF,TGTGCCAGCAGTCCGGGACAAACTGCCAATCAGCCCCAGCATTTT
TRBJ2-7,NA,few,TRBV7-9,CASSLNVEGDEQYF,TGTGCCAGCAGCTTAAATGTCGAAGGGGACGAGCAGTACTTC
TRBJ1-2,TRBD1,NA,TRBV11-2,CASSSNRGGRDNDYGYTF,TGTGCCAGCAGCTCGAACAGGGGCGGTAGGGATAACGACTATGGCTACACCTTC
TRBJ1-1,NA,NA,TRBV11-2,CASSLVVGILNTEAFF,TGTGCCAGCAGCTTAGTAGTAGGGATACTGAACACTGAAGCTTTCTTT
TRBJ1-5,TRBD1,NA,TRBV20-1,CSARPDRENQPQHF,TGCAGTGCTAGACCGGACAGGGAAAATCAGCCCCAGCATTTT
TRBJ1-5,NA,NA,TRBV28,CASSLKGRGANQPQHF,TGTGCCAGCAGTTTAAAGGGGCGCGGGGCCAATCAGCCCCAGCATTTT
TRBJ1-1,NA,few,TRBV11-2,CASRRLRAGINSEAFF,TGTGCCAGCAGACGCTTAAGGGCGGGGATTAACTCTGAAGCTTTCTTT
TRBJ1-5,NA,NA,TRBV10-3,CAISTGSNQPQHF,TGTGCCATCAGTACAGGTAGCAATCAGCCCCAGCATTTT
TRBJ2-5,NA,NA,TRBV20-1,CSARGIQETQYF,TGCAGTGCTAGGGGAATTCAAGAGACCCAGTACTTC
TRBJ1-5,NA,NA,TRBV20-1,CSALKSGTLFNQPQHF,TGCAGTGCTCTTAAATCCGGGACTTTGTTTAATCAGCCCCAGCATTTT
TRBJ2-3,NA,NA,TRBV20-1,CSARVENTDTQYF,TGCAGTGCTCGAGTAGAGAACACAGATACGCAGTATTTT
TRBJ2-4,TRBD1,NA,TRBV11-3,CASSNNRGLAKNIQYF,TGTGCCAGCAGCAACAACAGGGGGCTAGCCAAAAACATTCAGTACTTC
TRBJ1-5,NA,NA,TRBV28,CASSLPGHAATPYQPQHF,TGTGCCAGCAGTTTACCCGGACACGCCGCAACACCATATCAGCCCCAGCATTTT
TRBJ2-7,TRBD2,NA,TRBV10-1,CASSPILAGAPYEQYF,TGCGCCAGCAGTCCGATTTTAGCGGGGGCCCCCTACGAGCAGTACTTC
TRBJ1-2,TRBD1,NA,TRBV11-2,CASSLGQGAGYTF,TGTGCCAGCAGCTTAGGACAGGGGGCTGGCTACACCTTC
TRBJ1-5,NA,few,TRBV20-1,CSARDTGGPQHF,TGCAGTGCTAGAGATACGGGGGGGCCCCAGCATTTT
TRBJ1-6,TRBD1,few,TRBV24-1,CATRMGQGRFLSPLHF,TGTGCCACCAGGATGGGACAGGGTCGTTTCCTTTCACCCCTCCACTTT
TRBJ1-6,NA,NA,TRBV6-1,CASSRISGADPIPNSPLHF,TGTGCCAGCAGCCGTATTAGCGGGGCGGACCCGATACCTAATTCACCCCTCCACTTT
TRBJ2-7,NA,few,TRBV7-9,CASSFQDEQYF,TGTGCCAGCAGCTTTCAGGACGAGCAGTACTTC